This T cell receptor (beta chain) was found in a study of radiation and T cells in renal cell carcinoma (dated by TCRdb to about 2020). Study-level background: The samples were drawn from a clinical trial, where primary renal cell carcinomas were treated with 15 Gy of stereotactic body radiation therapy and then removed by nephrectomy 4 weeks afterward. In total, about 50 samples, comprising 25 or so tumors and roughly 27 peripheral blood samples, were subjected to TCR beta sequencing. Across all 50 or so samples, 4,016,671 unique CDR3 nucleotide sequences, encoding around 2.4 million unique CDR3 amino acid sequences, were identified. General study outcomes and caveats: Because no pretreatment tumor biopsies were available, whether clonotypes were present in the tumor at baseline could not be determined. With a single-armed trial design, the study had no way to address how radiation dose or scheduling affects the TCR repertoire. In blood, the top tumor clonotypes increased from baseline to 2 weeks after radiation and then shrank by 4 weeks, which suggests a temporary expansion of tumor-resident clones. Blood repertoire dynamics were not followed beyond 4 weeks after treatment.

Interpreted using the paper, the time point label stands for: baseline pretreatment blood. The treatment or condition label on this specimen signifies: 15 Gy SBRT to primary tumor, nephrectomy 4 weeks later. To follow tumor-enriched clonotypes, peripheral blood was collected serially from radiation-treated patients at baseline and again at 2 weeks and 4 weeks after SBRT. All patients had renal cell carcinoma with clear cell pathology. The QIAamp DNA Blood Mini Kit (Qiagen) was used to prepare genomic DNA for TCR sequencing. The analyses included only samples that passed all quality control checks. TCR beta libraries were generated from genomic DNA with the immunoSEQ kit, following the manufacturer's recommendations. For library preparation, a first multiplex PCR was performed with proprietary primers, followed by a second PCR in which unique barcodes were added, and bead cleanups were performed after each round. Each sample batch included a kit-provided positive control reaction and a negative control reaction. The final libraries were assessed on an Agilent 4200 TapeStation D1000 ScreenTape, pooled by volume, and quantified by qPCR. Sequencing ran on an Illumina NextSeq500 with a MidOutput 150-cycle cartridge, using 156 Read1 and 15 Index1 cycles with kit custom primers. The pooled library was loaded at approximately 0.95 pM with roughly 19% PhiX control spiked in. In the original analysis: The vendor-processed data were analyzed in R, and a clonotype was defined as all T cells that share the same CDR3 nucleotide sequence. In the clone abundance analyses, frequencies in each sample were normalized to that sample's 10,000 most abundant clones. Public T cell clones, averaging fewer than five per sample, were removed before analysis. A difference in abundance of at least 32-fold between compartments was used to define tumor-enriched and baseline blood-enriched clonotypes. A beta-binomial differential abundance model was applied to find clonotypes that expanded or contracted between blood time points. Tumor-blood repertoire similarity was measured with the Baroni-Urbani and Buser coefficient, and group comparisons used two-tailed Wilcoxon tests in R. TCRdb limited this immuneACCESS table to in-frame rearrangements with V and J called. A share of clones is missing; checked studies link under half to unresolved V genes, and the rest is unexplained. The V and J calls and clone size were taken over from that table, and D and trimming were inferred from the DNA. This sample is represented by roughly 120,000 clones; approximately 82% of them were singletons. Of the sample, about 3% falls within the top ten clones.

CDR1 and CDR2, per the germline V gene, are SGHNT and YENEEA. From the cysteine up to the phenylalanine, the CDR3 has a length of 15 residues. The entry retains the CDR3 DNA only, 45 bases that are in frame from base 1. V loses 5 bases, J loses 2 bases, and the germline ends lie 15 bases apart. This clone was recorded only once. This receptor's antigen is unknown. Base qualities are not provided; no much larger clone lies one nucleotide away. The source was blood, collected from a patient whose treatment included radiotherapy and nephrectomy. In this chain, TRBV11-3 is recombined with TRBJ2-5; D gene: possibly TRBD1, on 5 matching bases. The source is a woman aged 55-70 years with renal cell carcinoma. The CDR3: CASSKRRTGQETQYF. The DNA is TGTGCCAGCAGCAAGAGGCGAACAGGTCAAGAGACCCAGTACTTC.